This T cell receptor beta chain was profiled in a study of Graves' ophthalmopathy and Graves' hyperthyroidism. Germline-derived CDR1 and CDR2 are SGHTA and FQGNSA. This CDR3 has 14 residues. Note on this clonotype: Sequence at one end of the junction differs from germline and may be a read error.

RNA transcripts provided the template for amplifying TCR beta CDR3 regions. An initial RT-PCR round employing HTBI primers preceded a second-round multiplex PCR. TCRdb re-called the multiplex PCR reads through MiXCR, storing one row per CDR3 protein. The repertoire includes roughly 1.1 million distinct CDR3 sequences, 36% of them detected once, and roughly 11% sits in the top ten. V usage is TRBV7-2 and J usage is TRBJ1-1; D gene uncertain. This clonotype originated in an adult man with Graves' hyperthyroidism. Sequenced sample: peripheral blood or thyroid tissue (not recorded which). The DNA for the CDR3 is TGTGTCAGCAGCGTAGAAGGGCGGAACACTGAAGCTTTCTTT. Its protein is CVSSVEGRNTEAFF.